One sample yielded the 14 T cell receptor beta chains listed below, sequenced in a study of vaccination effects on CD4 cells after COVID-19. Some clones are missing from TCRdb's copy, which holds only in-frame ones; the method was immunoSEQ multiplex PCR. The sample includes 50,000 to 80,000 clones, around 85% seen only once; the top ten take about 2.4%. At the end of roughly ten days of culture, CD4+ T cells were isolated. Each participant was administered two doses of either the BNT162b2 or the mRNA-1273 vaccine. No antigen has been identified for these receptors. The sequences come from CD4+ T cells from PBMCs cultured without peptide, collected after COVID-19 vaccination. The origin of the receptors is a human donor who received a COVID-19 vaccine.

The chain joins TRBV5-1 to TRBJ2-2, with D unresolved. CDR1 and CDR2 (germline): SGHRS, YFSETQ. The CDR3 is 14 residues long. Trimming stripped 1 base from V and 6 bases from J, with 10 bases between. The CDR3 here is CASSLLSGSGELFF. In DNA form, the CDR3 reads TGCGCCAGCAGCTTGTTGTCTGGATCCGGGGAGCTGTTTTTT.

This clone appeared a single time. This sequence joins TRBV10-3 and TRBJ2-5; TRBD1 agrees at 7 bases. Germline values: CDR1 ENHRY, CDR2 SYGVKD. This CDR3 is 13 amino acids long. Trimming removed 4 bases from V and 5 bases from J; junction bases left unmatched: 4. This CDR3 reads CAISGLTGETQYF. The CDR3 coding sequence is TGTGCCATCAGTGGCTTGACAGGGGAGACCCAGTACTTC.

The genes are TRBV6-6 and TRBJ1-5; D possibly corresponds to TRBD1 (5 bases). The germline V gene encodes CDR1 MNHNY and CDR2 SVGAGI (reference sequence). There are 15 residues in the CDR3. Trimming removed 4 bases from V and 0 bases from J, with 10 bases in between. The CDR3 nucleotides read TGTGCCAGCAGTTTGGGACTTATTAGCAATCAGCCCCAGCATTTT. Residues: CASSLGLISNQPQHF.

This chain links TRBV2 with TRBJ2-7, with 10 bases aligning to TRBD2. This CDR3 is 16 amino acids long. The germline V gene encodes CDR1 SNHLY and CDR2 FYNNEI. V shed 3 bases, J shed 2 bases, and the junction held 7 bases outside the gene matches. The CDR3 loop reads CASSDGSSGGPYEQYV. The CDR3, as DNA: TGTGCCAGCAGTGACGGTTCTAGCGGGGGACCCTACGAGCAGTACGTC.

The chain employs TRBV2 and TRBJ1-5; D is possibly TRBD1 (6 bases). V lost 6 bases and J lost 9, with 12 bases in between. CDR1 and CDR2 from the germline V gene are SNHLY and FYNNEI. CDR3 size: 12 residues. CDR3 protein: CASRPEGGPQHF. Written as DNA, the CDR3 is TGTGCCAGCAGGCCCGAGGGGGGGCCCCAGCATTTT.

V gene TRBV5-5 combines with J gene TRBJ2-7, with 10 positions matching TRBD1. Germline CDR1 is SGHKS and CDR2 is YYEKEE (reference sequence). This CDR3 spans 14 amino acids. The ends lost 4 bases at V and 2 bases at J; junction bases unmatched: 3. CDR3 coding DNA: TGTGCCAGCAGCCGGGACAGGGGTACCTACGAGCAGTACGTC. It encodes CASSRDRGTYEQYV.

This chain uses TRBV6-6 with TRBJ1-5; no reliable D call. Germline values: CDR1 MNHNY, CDR2 SVGAGI (reference sequence). The CDR3 consists of 15 residues. V gave up 6 bases and J gave up 4 bases, with 16 bases separating them. The CDR3, as DNA: TGTGCCAGCAGGGCCGGCGGGAGTGGTAATCAGCCCCAGCATTTT. Translation gives CASRAGGSGNQPQHF.

This chain connects TRBV7-2 to TRBJ1-1; D gene uncertain. Deletions cut 1 base from V and 1 base from J, with 13 bases between. The CDR3 runs 16 residues. Germline V lookup: CDR1 SGHTA, CDR2 FQGNSA. The CDR3 here is CASSLDDESANTEAFF. The CDR3 DNA reads TGTGCCAGCAGCTTAGATGACGAGTCCGCGAACACTGAAGCTTTCTTT. Using reference TRBV7-2 and TRBJ1-1 for the parts outside the CDR3, the full variable domain is GAGVSQSPSNKVTEKGKDVELRCDPISGHTALYWYRQSLGQGLEFLIYFQGNSAPDKSGLPSDRFSAERTGGSVSTLTIQRTQQEDSAVYLCASSLDDESANTEAFFGQGTRLTVV.

The rearrangement uses TRBV5-1 and TRBJ2-3; D gene uncertain. The germline V gene encodes CDR1 SGHRS and CDR2 YFSETQ. V was cut by 5 bases and J by 2 bases, with 12 bases left in between. This CDR3 has 14 residues. Here the CDR3 DNA reads TGCGCCAGCAGGGATGGGCGTAACACAGATACGCAGTATTTT. Translated: CASRDGRNTDTQYF.

CDR3 sequence: CASSFFGLTREETQYF. CDR3 DNA sequence: TGTGCCAGCAGCTTCTTTGGACTCACGCGGGAAGAGACCCAGTACTTC. The rearrangement links TRBV5-6 to TRBJ2-5, with D tentatively TRBD2 (5 bases). Trimming removed 2 bases at V and 3 bases at J, with 17 bases between. Germline loops: CDR1 SGHDT, CDR2 YYEEEE. This CDR3 has 16 residues. The entire variable domain, with the rest obtained from reference TRBV5-6 and TRBJ2-5, is as follows: DAGVTQSPTHLIKTRGQQVTLRCSPKSGHDTVSWYQQALGQGPQFIFQYYEEEERQRGNFPDRFSGHQFPNYSSELNVNALLLGDSALYLCASSFFGLTREETQYFGPGTRLLVL.

V and J are TRBV6-5 and TRBJ2-5; D unclear. The V and J ends lost 5 bases and 2 bases respectively, with 6 bases between them. Germline V gene lookup returns CDR1 MNHEY and CDR2 SVGAGI. The CDR3 consists of 12 residues. CDR3 in amino acids: CASSKIQETQYF. The CDR3 nucleotides read TGTGCCAGCAGTAAGATACAAGAGACCCAGTACTTC.

The rearrangement uses TRBV7-2 and TRBJ1-3; 9 bases are a match to TRBD1. The junction had 4 bases not matched to a gene; V was cut back by 2 bases and J by 8 bases. This CDR3 comprises 14 residues. CDR1 and CDR2 from the germline V gene are SGHTA and FQGNSA. The CDR3 nucleotides read TGTGCCAGCAGCTTAAGACAGGGGGTGGACACCATATATTTT. This gives the protein CASSLRQGVDTIYF.

V and J are TRBV28 and TRBJ1-5; weak D call: TRBD1 (6 bases). There are 18 residues in the CDR3. V shed 5 bases and J shed 7 bases, with 27 bases lying between them. Germline V lookup: CDR1 MDHEN, CDR2 SYDVKM. The CDR3 protein is CASSVMGEGVSFVQPQHF. The CDR3 DNA reads as TGTGCCAGCAGTGTGATGGGGGAGGGGGTCAGTTTTGTACAGCCCCAGCATTTT.

The chain carries TRBV10-2 and TRBJ2-2; TRBD2 aligns across 9 bases. Germline V gives CDR1 WSHSY, CDR2 SAAADI. Losses at the gene ends were 8 bases for V and 0 bases for J; bases not matched to a gene: 4. The CDR3 is made up of 15 amino acids. This chain's CDR3 is CASSRGGSNTGELFF. The CDR3 nucleotides are TGCGCCAGCTCGCGGGGGGGATCGAACACCGGGGAGCTGTTTTTT.